The 2 T cell receptor beta chains in this list originate from one sample, sequenced in a study of PD-L1 blockade in urothelial cancer (dated by TCRdb to 2016 to 2017). Libraries were prepared through the immunoSEQ multiplex PCR assay. As stored in TCRdb, this immuneACCESS dataset retains in-frame rearrangements with V and J assigned. A fraction of the clones does not appear; measured against another copy, unresolved V genes explain less than half of the discrepancy, and the remainder lacks a known reason. For this sample there are about 120,000 clones; more than 85% appear just once. The top ten constitute under 5% of the sample. The time point label here, explained by the study, means: peripheral blood 6 weeks after treatment start. This specimen was PBMCs, taken around atezolizumab (anti-PD-L1) treatment. The receptors were gathered from a man aged 60-69 years with urothelial cancer.

The chain joins TRBV19 to TRBJ2-1, with 8 bases fitting TRBD2. This CDR3 spans 15 amino acids. Germline V gene lookup returns CDR1 LNHDA and CDR2 SQIVND (reference sequence). Losses at the gene ends were 5 bases for V and 7 bases for J; bases not matched to a gene: 10. The chain's CDR3 is CASSPMGLDMNEQFF. The DNA of the CDR3 is TGTGCCAGTAGTCCCATGGGACTAGACATGAATGAGCAGTTCTTC.

The V call is TRBV4-2, the J call TRBJ2-1; TRBD2 matches 8 bases. Germline V CDR1 and CDR2: LGHNA, YNFKEQ. J gave up 6 bases and V 4 bases, and 8 bases lay outside the gene matches. This CDR3 has 15 residues. DNA for the CDR3: TGTGCCAGCAGCCGCGGGACACGGGGGGGCAATGAGCAGTTCTTC. It encodes CASSRGTRGGNEQFF.